A selection of T cell receptor beta chains follows, all from one sample in a study of blood T cells in healthy people across ages. TCRdb reanalysed the 5' RACE reads using MiXCR and keeps one entry per CDR3 protein. Here the sample spans hundreds of thousands of distinct CDR3 sequences, about 51% being singletons. Sequenced input: blood. The source is an elderly woman in good health. Both conserved end residues are part of each CDR3. The order of the fields is V gene, D gene, clone size, J gene, CDR3 DNA, CDR3 protein. A D gene is named only where the DNA matches it firmly. Clone size is shown for a subset of rows, as once, few, many or a class of expanded clone.

TRBV6-2/TRBV6-3	TRBD2	-	TRBJ2-1	TGTGCCAGCCGAGTATACGGGGGGTTTAAGGACAATGAGCAGTTCTTC	CASRVYGGFKDNEQFF
TRBV6-1	TRBD1	-	TRBJ2-1	TGTGCCAGCAGCGTAGCCGACAGGGGGATCGGCAACAATGAGCAGTTCTTC	CASSVADRGIGNNEQFF
TRBV5-1	-	few	TRBJ2-2	TGCGCCAGCAGGGGAATCGGACGGGCGAACACCGGGGAGCTGTTTTTT	CASRGIGRANTGELFF
TRBV5-1	TRBD2	-	TRBJ2-1	TGCGCCAGCAGCTTTGGGACTAGCGGGAGTTATGAGCAGTTCTTC	CASSFGTSGSYEQFF
TRBV21-1	-	-	TRBJ2-5	TGTGCCAGCAGCAAAGGCGACAGGAGCCAAGAGACCCAGTACTTC	CASSKGDRSQETQYF
TRBV12-3/TRBV12-4	-	once	TRBJ2-5	TGTGCCAGCAGCCAGCCGGACCGATGGACCCAGTACTTC	CASSQPDRWTQYF
TRBV4-1	-	-	TRBJ2-5	TGCGCCAGCAGCCAAACCCTCCGAGAGACCCAGTACTTC	CASSQTLRETQYF
TRBV6-5	-	-	TRBJ1-6	TGTGCCAGCAGTTACTCGGGGTCTTCAAAGGGGTCCTATAATTCACCCCTCCACTTT	CASSYSGSSKGSYNSPLHF
TRBV7-3	-	many	TRBJ1-2	TGTGCCAGCAGCTTAACGGGTGCCGCAGCCAAAGACTTACCGCATGGCTACACCTTC	CASSLTGAAAKDLPHGYTF
TRBV5-1	-	-	TRBJ1-1	TGCGCCAGCAGCTCGAGCCCCTGGGACACTGAAGCTTTCTTT	CASSSSPWDTEAFF
TRBV20-1	-	-	TRBJ2-5	TGCAGTGCGCCGACTCAACAAGAGACCCAGTACTTC	CSAPTQQETQYF
TRBV7-2	TRBD2	-	TRBJ2-1	TGTGCCAGCAGCCTAAGGACTAGCGGGAGTATGGGTGTGCAGTTCTTC	CASSLRTSGSMGVQFF
TRBV11-2	TRBD2	many	TRBJ2-1	TGTGCCAGTCGTCGGCTAGCGGGAGAACACAATGAGCAGTTCTTC	CASRRLAGEHNEQFF
TRBV7-2	-	many	TRBJ2-1	TGTGCCAGCAGCTATGGTCCTAACAATGAGCAGTTCTTC	CASSYGPNNEQFF
TRBV20-1	TRBD2	many	TRBJ2-3	TGCAGTGCTCCGTTGTGGACTAGCGGGACCCCAGATACGCAGTATTTT	CSAPLWTSGTPDTQYF
TRBV7-2	TRBD1	-	TRBJ2-5	TGTGCCAGCAGCGCACAGACAGGGGCGGAGACCCAGTACTTC	CASSAQTGAETQYF
TRBV11-2	-	many	TRBJ2-1	TGTGCCAGCAGCCCCGACCCCAACAATGAGCAGTTCTTC	CASSPDPNNEQFF
TRBV20-1	-	few	TRBJ2-7	TGCAGTGCCATCGTGGTCTACAATGAGCAGTACTTC	CSAIVVYNEQYF
TRBV9	-	once	TRBJ2-3	TGTGCCAGCAGCGTACTGCACGGAACAGATACGCAGTATTTT	CASSVLHGTDTQYF
TRBV20-1	TRBD1	-	TRBJ2-3	TGCAGTGCTAGCCCCTCGACAGGGTACACAGATACGCAGTATTTT	CSASPSTGYTDTQYF
TRBV7-9	-	-	TRBJ1-4	TGTGCCAGCAGCTTAAGCGAAGCTGCAACTAATGAAAAACTGTTTTTT	CASSLSEAATNEKLFF
TRBV6-2/TRBV6-3	-	many	TRBJ1-5	TGTGCCAGCAGTTACCCAGGGCAGCCCCAGCATTTT	CASSYPGQPQHF
TRBV9	-	few	TRBJ2-3	TGTGCCAGCAGCGTAGGGGGGACGGGGAGCGTATATACGCAGTATTTT	CASSVGGTGSVYTQYF
TRBV28	TRBD1	-	TRBJ2-7	TGTGCCAGCACACCTCAGGGGGCGCGCGCCTACGAGCAGTACTTC	CASTPQGARAYEQYF
TRBV9	-	many	TRBJ1-2	TGTGCCAGCAGCCTCCAAGGACAGCTATTCTATGGCTACACCTTC	CASSLQGQLFYGYTF
TRBV20-1	-	-	TRBJ2-1	TGCAGTGCTCCGAGACTCGGGAATGAGCAGTTCTTC	CSAPRLGNEQFF
TRBV28	TRBD1	few	TRBJ2-7	TGTGCCAGCAACGTACCGGGACAGGGTTATTACGAGCAGTACTTC	CASNVPGQGYYEQYF
TRBV4-1	-	few	TRBJ2-1	TGCGCCAGCAGGCAGGACAGCTACCGTTTAAATGAGCAGTTCTTC	CASRQDSYRLNEQFF
TRBV9	-	-	TRBJ2-2	TGTGCCAGCAGCGTAATAAGCACCGGGGAGCTGTTTTTT	CASSVISTGELFF
TRBV20-1	-	-	TRBJ2-5	TGCAGTGCTAGCGAACAGGGTTTGGGCGGAGAGACCCAGTACTTC	CSASEQGLGGETQYF
TRBV29-1	-	-	TRBJ2-3	TGCAGCGTTGAAGGGGCGGCCACAGATACGCAGTATTTT	CSVEGAATDTQYF
TRBV3-1	-	many	TRBJ1-6	TGTGCCAGCAGCCAGCCCCCGGGACGCTATAATTCACCCCTCCACTTT	CASSQPPGRYNSPLHF
TRBV2	TRBD2	many	TRBJ2-3	TGTGCCAGCAGTGGGACTAGCGGGGTGACCACAGATACGCAGTATTTT	CASSGTSGVTTDTQYF
TRBV12-3/TRBV12-4	TRBD1	few	TRBJ2-2	TGTGCCGGGCGGGACAGGGACCACGGGGAGCTGTTTTTT	CAGRDRDHGELFF
TRBV7-2	TRBD2	-	TRBJ2-5	TGTGCCAGCAGCTTAGTAGCGGGAGGAGCTGAGACCCAGTACTTC	CASSLVAGGAETQYF
TRBV28	TRBD2	few	TRBJ2-5	TGTGCCAGCAGTTTAGCGGGAGGACGAGGTGGCAATGAGCAGTACTTC	CASSLAGGRGGNEQYF
TRBV5-1	-	-	TRBJ2-6	TGCGCCAGCAGCTTGGTAGGATTATCTGGGGCCAACGTCCTGACTTTC	CASSLVGLSGANVLTF
TRBV7-2	-	-	TRBJ2-5	TGTGCCAGCAGCTTAGGGCGGGAATGGGAGACCCAGTACTTC	CASSLGREWETQYF
TRBV24-1	TRBD2	many	TRBJ2-1	TGTGCCACCAGTGATCGGAGGCTAGCGGATAGTTACAATGAGCAGTTCTTC	CATSDRRLADSYNEQFF
TRBV12-3/TRBV12-4	TRBD2	-	TRBJ2-3	TGTGCCAGCAGAGCGGGACGAGCGGGAACAGATACGCAGTATTTT	CASRAGRAGTDTQYF
TRBV6-5	-	-	TRBJ2-2	TGTGGCAGCAGTAAAATGGACCCCTACACCGGGGAGCTGTTTTTT	CGSSKMDPYTGELFF
TRBV13	-	few	TRBJ1-1	TGTGCCAGCAGCTTAGTTGAGGAGGGCACTGAAGCTTTCTTT	CASSLVEEGTEAFF